This T cell receptor (beta chain) is from a study of OX40 agonist ivuxolimab in advanced cancers. Sequencing was performed with immunoSEQ multiplex PCR; in TCRdb, only in-frame clones are kept and a portion is missing. This sample has more than 70,000 clones, with about 90% found just once. The germline V and J ends were trimmed by 2 bases and 8 bases, with 11 bases remaining between them. CDR1 SGHNT and CDR2 YYREEE come from the germline V gene (reference sequence). This CDR3 has 13 amino acids. This sample comprised CD4+ or CD8+ T cells sorted from blood, obtained in a trial of the OX40 agonist ivuxolimab. The receptor's source is an adult with an advanced solid tumor such as melanoma, head and neck, liver or kidney cancer. The V and J genes are TRBV5-4 and TRBJ2-1; D possibly corresponds to TRBD1 (6 bases). The CDR3 is CASSLQGEDEQFF. The CDR3 DNA follows: TGTGCCAGCAGCTTACAGGGAGAGGATGAGCAGTTCTTC.